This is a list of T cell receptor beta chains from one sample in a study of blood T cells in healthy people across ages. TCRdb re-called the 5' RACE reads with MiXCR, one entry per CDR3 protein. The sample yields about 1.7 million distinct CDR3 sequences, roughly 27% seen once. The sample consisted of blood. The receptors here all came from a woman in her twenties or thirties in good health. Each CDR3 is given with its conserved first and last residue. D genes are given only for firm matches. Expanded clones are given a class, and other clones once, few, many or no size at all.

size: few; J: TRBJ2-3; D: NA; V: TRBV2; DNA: TGTGCCAGCAATGAGTTCGCAGATACGCAGTATTTT; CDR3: CASNEFADTQYF
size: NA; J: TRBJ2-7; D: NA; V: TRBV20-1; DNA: TGCAGTGCTAGAGATAATTCGGGACACTTAGCCTACGAGCAGTACTTC; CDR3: CSARDNSGHLAYEQYF
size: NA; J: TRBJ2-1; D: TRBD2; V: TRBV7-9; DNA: TGTGCCAGCAGCTTACAGCGTAGCGGGAGATACAATGAGCAGTTCTTC; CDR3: CASSLQRSGRYNEQFF
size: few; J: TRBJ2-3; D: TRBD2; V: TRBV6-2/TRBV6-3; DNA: TGTGCCAGCAGTCAGGCTACTAGCGGGACGATGCCCTTATACAGCACAGATACGCAGTATTTT; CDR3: CASSQATSGTMPLYSTDTQYF
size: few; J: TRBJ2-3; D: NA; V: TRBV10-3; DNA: TGTGCCATCGGGGACGGGCGGGCCCTTAGCACAGATACGCAGTATTTT; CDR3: CAIGDGRALSTDTQYF
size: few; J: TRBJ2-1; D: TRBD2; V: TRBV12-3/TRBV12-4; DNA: TGTGCCAGCACCTTTGGGGCACCGGGACTAAGTCTGAATGAGCAGTTCTTC; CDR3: CASTFGAPGLSLNEQFF
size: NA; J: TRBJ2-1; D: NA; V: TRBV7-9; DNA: TGTGCCAGCAGATTGGACGGTAACAATGAGCAGTTCTTC; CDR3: CASRLDGNNEQFF
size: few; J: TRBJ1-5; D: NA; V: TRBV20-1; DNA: TGCAGTGCTCAAGCGGGTTGGCAGGGATACAATCAGCCCCAGCATTTT; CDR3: CSAQAGWQGYNQPQHF
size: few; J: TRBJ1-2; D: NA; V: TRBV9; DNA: TGTGCCAGCAGCGCCCTTCCCCACAGGGTCGGCTACACCTTC; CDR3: CASSALPHRVGYTF
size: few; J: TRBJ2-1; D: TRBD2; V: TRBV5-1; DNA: TGCGCCAGCAGCTCCTTGACTAGCGGGAGTGTAAATGAGCAGTTCTTC; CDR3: CASSSLTSGSVNEQFF
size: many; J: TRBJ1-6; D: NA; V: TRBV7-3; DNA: TGTGCCAGCAGCTTAGGCCCGTCCTATAATTCACCCCTCCACTTT; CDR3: CASSLGPSYNSPLHF
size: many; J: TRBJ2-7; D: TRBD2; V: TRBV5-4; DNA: TGTGCCAGCAGCTTGGATTGGACTAGCGGGTACTCCTACGAGCAGTACTTC; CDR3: CASSLDWTSGYSYEQYF
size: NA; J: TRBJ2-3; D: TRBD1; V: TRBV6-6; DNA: TGTGCCAGCACTAAACGGGACAGGGGCACAGATACGCAGTATTTT; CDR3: CASTKRDRGTDTQYF
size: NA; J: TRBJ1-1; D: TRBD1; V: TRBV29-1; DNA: TGCAGCGTTTGGGACAGAGAGGGCACTGAAGCTTTCTTT; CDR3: CSVWDREGTEAFF
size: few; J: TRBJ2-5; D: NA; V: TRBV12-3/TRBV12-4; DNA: TGTGCCAGCAGTCGAAACTACCCCGGAGAGACCCAGTACTTC; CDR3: CASSRNYPGETQYF
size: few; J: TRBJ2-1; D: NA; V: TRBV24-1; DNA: TGTGCCACCAGTGATTTGTTCGGACTCGCGAGCTCCTACAATGAGCAGTTCTTC; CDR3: CATSDLFGLASSYNEQFF
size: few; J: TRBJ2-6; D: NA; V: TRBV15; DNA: TGTGCCACCAGCAGAGATCAGGGGACTGGGGCCAACGTCCTGACTTTC; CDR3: CATSRDQGTGANVLTF
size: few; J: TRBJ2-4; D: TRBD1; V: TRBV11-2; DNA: TGTGCCAGCAGGTCCGAGACAGGGGCGCTACTGCAGTACTTC; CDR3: CASRSETGALLQYF
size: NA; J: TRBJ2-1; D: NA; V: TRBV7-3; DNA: TGTGCCAGCAGCTCACAGGGTGGTTCTTTCAATGAGCAGTTCTTC; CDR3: CASSSQGGSFNEQFF
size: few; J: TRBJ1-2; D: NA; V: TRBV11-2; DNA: TGTGCCAGCAGCTCCCAGCCGGGCTATGGCTACACCTTC; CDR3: CASSSQPGYGYTF
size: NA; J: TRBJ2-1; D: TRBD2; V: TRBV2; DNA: TGTGCCAGCAGTAGCGGGAACTATGGCTACAATGAGCAGTTCTTC; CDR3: CASSSGNYGYNEQFF
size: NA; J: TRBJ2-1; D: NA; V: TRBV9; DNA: TGTGCCAGCAGGGGGGTATCAGAACAGTTCTTC; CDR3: CASRGVSEQFF
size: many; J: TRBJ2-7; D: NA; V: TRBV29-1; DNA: TGCAGCGGACGGCGGCCAGGACAAACGGGCGAGCAGTACTTC; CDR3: CSGRRPGQTGEQYF
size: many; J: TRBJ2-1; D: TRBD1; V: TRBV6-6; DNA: TGTGCCAGCAGTCGCCGGGACAGCGTCTACAATGAGCAGTTCTTC; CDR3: CASSRRDSVYNEQFF
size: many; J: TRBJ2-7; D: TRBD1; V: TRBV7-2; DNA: TGTGCCAGCAGCTCTCAAGTGGTTGGGACAGGGATGAACGAGCAGTACTTC; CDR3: CASSSQVVGTGMNEQYF
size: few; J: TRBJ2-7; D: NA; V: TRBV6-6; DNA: TGTGCCAGCAGTTACATGGCCTCAGGGGGGTCCTACGAGCAGTACTTC; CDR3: CASSYMASGGSYEQYF
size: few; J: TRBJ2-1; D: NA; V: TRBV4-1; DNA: TGCGCCAGCAGCCCTCTAGGACGCTACAATGAGCAGTTCTTC; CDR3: CASSPLGRYNEQFF
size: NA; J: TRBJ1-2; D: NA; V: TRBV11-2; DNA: TGTGCCAGCAGCAGAGGCAGGGGAAGAGATGGCTACACCTTC; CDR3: CASSRGRGRDGYTF
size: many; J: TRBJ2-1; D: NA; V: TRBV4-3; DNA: TGCGCCAGCAGCCAAGACCCCTCTAGCTACAATGAGCAGTTCTTC; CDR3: CASSQDPSSYNEQFF
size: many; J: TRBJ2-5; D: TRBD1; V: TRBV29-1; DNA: TGCAGCGTAGTGATTACAGGGGCCCAAGAGACCCAGTACTTC; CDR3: CSVVITGAQETQYF
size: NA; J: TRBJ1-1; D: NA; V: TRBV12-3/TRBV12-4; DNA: TGTGCCAGCAGTTTTCGGCCCGAAGAAGCTTTCTTT; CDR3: CASSFRPEEAFF
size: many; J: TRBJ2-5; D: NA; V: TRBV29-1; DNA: TGCAGCGTTCGTCCGGTTGGGGAGACCCAGTACTTC; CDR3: CSVRPVGETQYF
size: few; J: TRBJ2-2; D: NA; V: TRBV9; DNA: TGTGCCAGCAGCGTAGCGATTAGGAACACCGGGGAGCTGTTTTTT; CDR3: CASSVAIRNTGELFF
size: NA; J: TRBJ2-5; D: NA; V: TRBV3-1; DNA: TGTGCCAGCAGCCAAATAACCCGACGGGACATAGGGGAGACCCAGTACTTC; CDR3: CASSQITRRDIGETQYF
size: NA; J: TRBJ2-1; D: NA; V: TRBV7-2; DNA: TGTGCCAGCAGCATAGGGCCGGGACTCACTTACCAGTTCTTC; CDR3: CASSIGPGLTYQFF
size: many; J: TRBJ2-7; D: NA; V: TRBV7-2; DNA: TGTGCCAGCAGCTTAATCGGCCTGAACTACGAGCAGTACTTC; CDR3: CASSLIGLNYEQYF
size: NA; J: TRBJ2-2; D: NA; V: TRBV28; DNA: TGTGCCAGCAGAGGGGACCCCAACACCGGGGAGCTGTTTTTT; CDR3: CASRGDPNTGELFF